A selection of T cell receptor beta chains follows, all from one sample in a study of CD8+CD57+ T cells in acquired aplastic anemia. MiXCR, run by TCRdb on the reads, gives a single entry per CDR3 protein. The repertoire holds approximately 470,000 distinct CDR3 sequences, around 32% seen once, with 0.7% to 1% in the top ten. The sequenced sample was sorted CD4+, CD8+, or CD8+CD57+ T cells (not recorded which) from PBMCs. The receptors here all came from a human donor with aplastic anemia. Both conserved end residues are part of each CDR3. Fields, in order: V gene, CDR3 protein.

v_gene: TRBV4-1
CDR3aa: CASSQAGTGGYYEQYF

v_gene: TRBV20-1
CDR3aa: CSAVDGKKGNTEAFF

v_gene: TRBV5-1
CDR3aa: CASSLDGQGTNEQFF

v_gene: TRBV6-5
CDR3aa: CASSYSNSGGDGYTF

v_gene: TRBV9
CDR3aa: CASSVSIWGENEQFF

v_gene: TRBV30
CDR3aa: CAWMWRGGVNEQFF

v_gene: TRBV30
CDR3aa: CAWSVQNRESSYEQYF

v_gene: TRBV6-5
CDR3aa: CASSYSTGGSGNTIYF

v_gene: TRBV10-3
CDR3aa: CASSEGGQGSHEQYF

v_gene: TRBV20-1
CDR3aa: CSASSGGTDTQYF

v_gene: TRBV24-1
CDR3aa: CATSGNSNEQFF

v_gene: TRBV24-1
CDR3aa: CATSDLSGASYEQYF

v_gene: TRBV10-3
CDR3aa: CAIRAAGGQSSTDTQYF

v_gene: TRBV14
CDR3aa: CASSQDPHSYEQYF

v_gene: TRBV4-3
CDR3aa: CASSQDPPAGANQETQYF

v_gene: TRBV2
CDR3aa: CASSKSGSDYEQYF

v_gene: TRBV24-1
CDR3aa: CATSWGSNTGELFF

v_gene: TRBV6-4
CDR3aa: CASRMISGTNTGELFF

v_gene: TRBV20-1
CDR3aa: CSARIGGSGETQYF

v_gene: TRBV20-1
CDR3aa: CSTPRAGASNSGSTIYF

v_gene: TRBV7-9
CDR3aa: CASSADLREQYF

v_gene: TRBV2
CDR3aa: CASSGTDPYGYTF

v_gene: TRBV7-6
CDR3aa: CASSLATSGRAFF

v_gene: TRBV20-1
CDR3aa: CSAERKGAHYEQYF

v_gene: TRBV29-1
CDR3aa: CSVEPGAEAFF

v_gene: TRBV2
CDR3aa: CASSSDGRRDQPQHF

v_gene: TRBV19
CDR3aa: CASSPFWGTVYEQYF

v_gene: TRBV4-1
CDR3aa: CASSQSEPDTQYF

v_gene: TRBV10-1
CDR3aa: CASSKDRASEQYF

v_gene: TRBV6-1
CDR3aa: CASSAKVVGDEQYF

v_gene: TRBV9
CDR3aa: CASSAGRADEELFF

v_gene: TRBV25-1
CDR3aa: CASSQTGTGGEETQYF

v_gene: TRBV2
CDR3aa: CASSPGDWTPGYTF

v_gene: TRBV19
CDR3aa: CASSIFRGDTEAFF

v_gene: TRBV5-4
CDR3aa: CASSFLQGTFTNEKLFF

v_gene: TRBV10-3
CDR3aa: CASSQAPITIAKNIQYF

v_gene: TRBV7-9
CDR3aa: CASSSQTFGNTIYF

v_gene: TRBV29-1
CDR3aa: CSVDRDGSNTGELFF

v_gene: TRBV7-9
CDR3aa: CASGLRAGEQYF

v_gene: TRBV12-3/TRBV12-4
CDR3aa: CASSLRQTTAQPQHF

v_gene: TRBV19
CDR3aa: CASILGGSEPQHF

v_gene: TRBV7-3
CDR3aa: CASSLTLGELFF

v_gene: TRBV20-1
CDR3aa: CSALPGQANLPLHF

v_gene: TRBV29-1
CDR3aa: CSVDIAERSYNEQFF

v_gene: TRBV7-2
CDR3aa: CASSRQEGTEAFF

v_gene: TRBV2
CDR3aa: CASREGAARGETQYF

v_gene: TRBV25-1
CDR3aa: CASLDGGGEQYF

v_gene: TRBV4-2
CDR3aa: CASSQGQANTEAFF

v_gene: TRBV4-1
CDR3aa: CASSPGQDYEQYF

v_gene: TRBV12-3/TRBV12-4
CDR3aa: CASSLIRDTEAFF

v_gene: TRBV20-1
CDR3aa: CSAAAPRGSGNTIYF

v_gene: TRBV4-3
CDR3aa: CASSQVSANTEAFF

v_gene: TRBV7-9
CDR3aa: CASRDAGTPKETQYF

v_gene: TRBV5-1
CDR3aa: CASSLEPPSDEQFF

v_gene: TRBV29-1
CDR3aa: CSVRSGSSYEQYF